These 18 T cell receptor beta chains were all obtained from the same sample, sequenced in a study of cytomegalovirus exposure and HLA in healthy donors. The PCR used 60 Vbeta and 13 Jbeta primers. Sequencing used immunoSEQ multiplex PCR; TCRdb keeps in-frame clones, though not all of them. The table records under 95,000 clones, 76% of them present only once. The sequencing sample was made of PBMCs. These TCRs come from a man younger than 40 in good health and CMV-seropositive.

J is TRBJ1-4 and V is TRBV4-1; D unresolved. V lost 0 bases to trimming and J lost 8 bases, with 10 bases between them. Germline CDR1 reads MGHRA; CDR2 reads YSYEKL. The CDR3 totals 14 residues. The CDR3 DNA reads TGCGCCAGCAGCCAAGATTTATTGGAGGAAAAACTGTTTTTT. It encodes CASSQDLLEEKLFF.

The genes are TRBV27 and TRBJ2-7, with no clear D. CDR1 MNHEY and CDR2 SMNVEV come from the germline V gene (reference sequence). Trimming removed 2 bases at V and 2 bases at J, with 7 bases between. The CDR3 has 13 amino acids. The DNA of the CDR3 is TGTGCCAGCAGTTTAGGAGACGCCTACGAGCAGTACTTC. It specifies CASSLGDAYEQYF.

The rearrangement links TRBV19 to TRBJ2-3; D may be TRBD2 (5 bases). Trimming took 8 bases from V and 3 from J, leaving 18 bases between them. The CDR3 consists of 15 residues. Looked up from germline, CDR1 is LNHDA and CDR2 is SQIVND (reference sequence). This CDR3 is CASCTRAGRTDTQYF. DNA of the CDR3: TGTGCCAGTTGCACGAGGGCTGGGCGAACAGATACGCAGTATTTT.

V and J are TRBV7-6 and TRBJ2-1; 14 positions agree with TRBD2. This CDR3 is built from 20 residues. V shed 1 base, J shed 0 bases, and the junction held 8 bases outside the gene matches. CDR1 and CDR2 from the germline V gene are SGHVS and FNYEAQ. The CDR3 coding sequence is TGTGCCAGCAGCTTAGGCTCCGGGACTAGCGGGGGCCGCTCCTACAATGAGCAGTTCTTC. Amino acid sequence: CASSLGSGTSGGRSYNEQFF.

This clone appeared a few times. The chain combines TRBV27 with TRBJ1-3; 7 positions agree with TRBD1. The CDR3 runs to 14 residues. With V trimmed by 5 bases and J by 7 bases, 8 bases remained unmatched. Per the germline V gene, CDR1 is MNHEY and CDR2 is SMNVEV (reference sequence). The DNA for the CDR3 is TGTGCCAGCAGTGAGGACAGGAGGTTCAACACCATATATTTT. Amino acids: CASSEDRRFNTIYF.

The chain links TRBV28 to TRBJ2-7; D gene ambiguous. The germline V and J ends were trimmed by 6 bases and 1 base, with 7 bases remaining between them. The CDR3 consists of 12 residues. CDR1 MDHEN and CDR2 SYDVKM come from the germline V gene. This CDR3 is CASRELSYEQYF. CDR3 nucleotides: TGTGCCAGCAGGGAGCTTTCCTACGAGCAGTACTTC.

V is TRBV5-1 and J is TRBJ1-1; 9 nucleotides line up with TRBD1. This CDR3 spans 14 amino acids. Germline trimming cut 2 bases from V and 8 bases from J; bases unmatched to any gene: 7. The germline V gene has CDR1 SGHRS and CDR2 YFSETQ. CDR3 nucleotide sequence: TGCGCCAGCAGCTTTGGGACAGGGCTTGTGGAAGCTTTCTTT. It yields the protein CASSFGTGLVEAFF.

V gene TRBV4-1 combines with J gene TRBJ1-1, with TRBD1 as a possible D gene (5 bases). Looked up from germline, CDR1 is MGHRA and CDR2 is YSYEKL. CDR3 length: 12 residues. The V gene lost 5 bases and the J gene lost 8 bases, with 12 bases spanning the gap. The CDR3, as DNA: TGCGCCAGCAGCAGGGGCCAAGGAGAAGCTTTCTTT. It encodes CASSRGQGEAFF.

The chain is built from TRBV2 and TRBJ1-1, with TRBD1 identical over 7 bases. The CDR3 totals 13 residues. Trimming at V came to 6 bases and at J to 3 bases, leaving 4 bases not matched to a gene. Germline V CDR1 and CDR2: SNHLY, FYNNEI. The CDR3 here is CASRGQGDTEAFF. DNA for the CDR3: TGTGCCAGCAGGGGCCAGGGGGACACTGAAGCTTTCTTT.

This sequence joins TRBV7-2 and TRBJ1-5; possible D gene TRBD1, 5 bases. Germline V gene data show CDR1 as SGHTA and CDR2 as FQGNSA. The CDR3 is made up of 15 amino acids. V was shortened by 4 bases and J by 4 bases, with 14 bases between the two germline ends. CDR3 amino acids: CASSSGLTKNQPQHF. The CDR3 region has the DNA TGTGCCAGCAGCTCGGGACTGACGAAAAATCAGCCCCAGCATTTT.

This chain connects TRBV5-1 to TRBJ2-1, with D possibly matching TRBD2 (6 bases). The CDR3 spans 19 residues. Germline lookup yields CDR1 SGHRS and CDR2 YFSETQ. Trimming removed 4 bases at V and 3 bases at J, with 26 bases between. CDR3 sequence: CASSRRRGDGISSYNEQFF. The DNA of the CDR3 is TGCGCCAGCAGCCGTAGGCGGGGAGACGGTATATCGAGCTACAATGAGCAGTTCTTC.

This chain joins TRBV4-2 and TRBJ1-3; 8 positions match TRBD1. The V and J ends lost 5 bases and 0 bases, in that order; junction bases with no gene match: 6. This CDR3 comprises 16 residues. Germline values: CDR1 LGHNA, CDR2 YNFKEQ. CDR3 region: CASSVGQGSSGNTIYF. The CDR3 bases are TGTGCCAGCAGCGTCGGACAGGGCAGCTCTGGAAACACCATATATTTT.

V and J are TRBV5-1 and TRBJ1-6, with 9 nucleotides matching TRBD1. The CDR3 is made up of 14 amino acids. Trimming removed 0 bases from V and 11 bases from J; junction bases left unmatched: 3. Germline loops: CDR1 SGHRS, CDR2 YFSETQ. The CDR3 protein is CASSLDRGLTPLHF. CDR3 nucleotides: TGCGCCAGCAGCTTGGACAGGGGGCTTACACCCCTCCACTTT.

The V call is TRBV6-1, the J call TRBJ2-5; 10 nucleotides align to TRBD2. Trimming cost V 6 bases and J 5 bases; bases outside gene matches: 3. The germline gives CDR1 MNHNS, CDR2 SASEGT. The CDR3 is 13 amino acids. CDR3 sequence: CASRNSGGETQYF. DNA of the CDR3: TGTGCCAGCAGGAATAGCGGGGGGGAGACCCAGTACTTC.

DNA of the CDR3: TGTGCCAGCAGCTCTGGGGAGTTAACAGATACGCAGTATTTT. Residues: CASSSGELTDTQYF. V usage is TRBV7-6 and J usage is TRBJ2-3, with TRBD2 as a possible D gene (5 bases). Germline V gives CDR1 SGHVS, CDR2 FNYEAQ. Between the trimmed V and J ends, which lost 4 bases and 3 bases, there was a span of 11 bases. The CDR3 has 14 amino acids.

The V and J genes are TRBV4-2 and TRBJ1-3; the D is unclear. V was cut by 0 bases and J by 0 bases, with 12 bases left in between. The CDR3 loop spans 17 amino acids. Germline V gives CDR1 LGHNA, CDR2 YNFKEQ. The CDR3 DNA reads as TGTGCCAGCAGCCAAGATCCCCGCCCGAGCTCTGGAAACACCATATATTTT. Residues: CASSQDPRPSSGNTIYF.

V gene TRBV27 combines with J gene TRBJ2-7; TRBD2 is a possible D gene (6 bases). The CDR3 spans 15 residues. Germline V gives CDR1 MNHEY, CDR2 SMNVEV (reference sequence). The V and J ends lost 1 base and 0 bases respectively, with 10 bases between them. Written as DNA, the CDR3 is TGTGCCAGCAGTTTATACAGCGGGTCCTCCTACGAGCAGTACTTC. Translating gives CASSLYSGSSYEQYF.

The chain recombines TRBV18 with TRBJ2-7; 7 bases agree with TRBD1. Trimming removed 3 bases from V and 6 bases from J; junction bases left unmatched: 5. CDR1 is KGHSH and CDR2 is LQKENI in the germline V gene. The length of the CDR3 is 13 residues. CDR3 sequence reads: CASSPGQYREQYF. The CDR3 DNA is TGTGCCAGCTCACCGGGACAGTACCGCGAGCAGTACTTC.